These 24 T cell receptor beta chains were sequenced from one sample in a study of shared clonotypes between healthy human individuals. Repertoires were generated with immunoSEQ multiplex PCR, while TCRdb's copy carries only in-frame clones and drops some. This sample has 2 million to 2.5 million clones, with about 95% found just once. Naive-designated CD8 cells lacked CD45RO, were positively enriched for CCR7, and omitted terminally differentiated effector memory CD45RA+ cells. The source material was naive CD8+ T cells sorted from blood. The origin of the receptors is a man in his late teens or twenties in good health.

For this clone: Other DNA variants within this sample encode the same CDR3. This sequence joins TRBV4-1 and TRBJ1-5; 10 bases match TRBD1. The CDR3 has 15 residues. Germline V CDR1 and CDR2: MGHRA, YSYEKL. The V and J ends lost 1 base and 6 bases, in that order; junction bases with no gene match: 3. The CDR3 sequence: CASSQGQGAAQPQHF. The CDR3 region has the DNA TGCGCCAGCAGCCAAGGACAGGGGGCGGCTCAGCCCCAGCATTTT.

The sample holds one count of this clone. The sample has other DNA sequences that encode this CDR3 too. The genes are TRBV10-3 and TRBJ2-7, with D unresolved. Trimming stripped 3 bases from V and 4 bases from J, with 4 bases between. The CDR3 loop spans 11 amino acids. CDR1 is ENHRY and CDR2 is SYGVKD in the germline V gene. Written as DNA, the CDR3 is TGTGCCATCAGTGACTCTTACGAGCAGTACTTC. Translated: CAISDSYEQYF.

CDR3 sequence reads: CASSLESGGFYEQYF. The CDR3 nucleotides read TGTGCCAGCAGCTTAGAGTCAGGGGGCTTCTACGAGCAGTACTTC. V and J are TRBV7-9 and TRBJ2-7; 8 positions agree with TRBD1. The CDR3 has 15 residues. Germline V lookup: CDR1 SEHNR, CDR2 FQNEAQ (reference sequence). Trimming took 1 base from V and 3 from J; bases not matched to a gene: 5.

The J gene is TRBJ2-5, the V gene TRBV5-6; 7 bases are shared with TRBD1. CDR1 is SGHDT, CDR2 YYEEEE, per germline. J lost 3 bases, V lost 4 bases, and 6 bases had no gene match. The CDR3 is made up of 14 amino acids. The CDR3 reads CASSQWGTEETQYF. CDR3 nucleotides: TGTGCCAGCAGCCAATGGGGGACAGAAGAGACCCAGTACTTC.

J is TRBJ2-3 and V is TRBV5-1; 9 bases are shared with TRBD2. The junction had 5 bases not matched to a gene; V was cut back by 3 bases and J by 3 bases. Germline V gene sequence: CDR1 SGHRS, CDR2 YFSETQ. CDR3 length: 15 amino acids. CDR3 residues: CASSYLAGSTDTQYF. In DNA, the CDR3 is TGCGCCAGCAGCTACCTAGCGGGGAGTACAGATACGCAGTATTTT. The full variable domain, with the rest looked up from reference TRBV5-1 and TRBJ2-3, is KAGVTQTPRYLIKTRGQQVTLSCSPISGHRSVSWYQQTPGQGLQFLFEYFSETQRNKGNFPGRFSGRQFSNSRSEMNVSTLELGDSALYLCASSYLAGSTDTQYFGPGTRLTVL.

About this clone itself: The sample has other DNA sequences that encode this CDR3 too. The chain is built from TRBV11-1 and TRBJ2-7; 7 bases match TRBD1. This CDR3 region has 13 residues. The V gene's germline CDR1 is SGHAT and CDR2 FQDESV (reference sequence). V was clipped by 4 bases and J by 4 bases; unmatched bases: 4. The CDR3 sequence: CASSWDRGYEQYF. The CDR3 DNA follows: TGTGCCAGCAGCTGGGACAGAGGGTACGAGCAGTACTTC.

The rearrangement uses TRBV19 and TRBJ2-7; 7 nucleotides align to TRBD1. The CDR3 covers 14 residues. The V gene end was trimmed by 5 bases and the J gene end by 3 bases; junction bases not matched to a gene: 7. From germline, CDR1 is LNHDA and CDR2 SQIVND (reference sequence). For the CDR3, the DNA is TGTGCCAGTAGTTGGACAGGCTCTGACTACGAGCAGTACTTC. Protein product: CASSWTGSDYEQYF. Complete variable domain (other parts from reference TRBV19 and TRBJ2-7): DGGITQSPKYLFRKEGQNVTLSCEQNLNHDAMYWYRQDPGQGLRLIYYSQIVNDFQKGDIAEGYSVSREKKESFPLTVTSAQKNPTAFYLCASSWTGSDYEQYFGPGTRLTVT.

The rearrangement joins TRBV4-3 to TRBJ2-1, with 14 bases that match TRBD2. After removal of 3 bases from V and 3 bases from J, the junction contained 7 bases not matched to a gene. There are 18 residues in the CDR3. The germline V gene has CDR1 LGHNA and CDR2 YSLEER. The CDR3 sequence is CASSHLGTSGSFYNEQFF. Here the CDR3 DNA reads TGCGCCAGCAGCCACCTTGGGACTAGCGGGAGTTTCTACAATGAGCAGTTCTTC.

About this clone itself: Other DNA sequences within the sample encode an identical CDR3. V is TRBV19 and J is TRBJ2-7, with a weak D call TRBD1 (6 bases). Looked up from germline, CDR1 is LNHDA and CDR2 is SQIVND (reference sequence). CDR3 length: 14 residues. V lost 5 bases and J 0 bases, leaving 11 bases between the germline ends. CDR3 loop: CASSVDRSSYEQYF. CDR3 DNA: TGTGCCAGTAGTGTCGACAGGAGCTCCTACGAGCAGTACTTC.

CDR3: CAGLGLAGVPSYNEQFF. The CDR3 DNA is TGTGCCGGATTGGGACTAGCGGGGGTTCCCTCCTACAATGAGCAGTTCTTC. V gene TRBV7-9 combines with J gene TRBJ2-1; 14 nucleotides align to TRBD2. Germline V lookup: CDR1 SEHNR, CDR2 FQNEAQ (reference sequence). This CDR3 is built from 17 residues. The ends lost 11 bases at V and 0 bases at J; junction bases unmatched: 9.

This chain uses TRBV5-4 with TRBJ1-2, with no clear D. The CDR3 totals 15 residues. V lost 4 bases to trimming and J lost 4 bases, with 17 bases between them. From germline, CDR1 is SGHNT and CDR2 YYREEE (reference sequence). CDR3 bases: TGTGCCAGCAGCCCCTCCTGGTCCGACGTCTATGGCTACACCTTC. It encodes CASSPSWSDVYGYTF.

The rearrangement links TRBV13 to TRBJ1-2; D call uncertain. The CDR3 is 16 residues long. V lost 2 bases and J lost 1, with 14 bases in between. Per germline, CDR1 PRHDT and CDR2 FYEKMQ (reference sequence). The CDR3 nucleotides are TGTGCCAGCAGCTTAAGCGGCAGCTCACTTAACTATGGCTACACCTTC. Protein product: CASSLSGSSLNYGYTF.

V and J are TRBV6-1 and TRBJ2-7, with D perhaps TRBD2 (5 bases). V was trimmed by 2 bases and J by 6 bases, leaving 14 bases between them. The CDR3 length is 14 residues. CDR1 is MNHNS and CDR2 is SASEGT in the germline V gene. Here the CDR3 reads CASSERGALGEQYF. CDR3 coding DNA: TGTGCCAGCAGTGAACGGGGAGCGTTAGGCGAGCAGTACTTC.

The CDR3 coding sequence is TGCGCCAGCAGACCAACAGGGGGCGGCTACAATGAGCAGTTCTTC. Translated, it gives CASRPTGGGYNEQFF. The chain carries TRBV5-1 and TRBJ2-1; 9 bases match TRBD1. Per the germline V gene, CDR1 is SGHRS and CDR2 is YFSETQ. J gave up 3 bases and V 5 bases, and 6 bases lay outside the gene matches. The CDR3 sequence is 15 residues long.

Here the CDR3 DNA reads TGTGCCAGCAGCTATGTAGCGGGAGAATACGAGCAGTACTTC. It codes for CASSYVAGEYEQYF. The rearrangement links TRBV5-6 to TRBJ2-7; 9 nucleotides line up with TRBD2. V lost 3 bases, J lost 4 bases, and 5 bases stayed unmatched. The CDR3 has 14 residues. From germline, CDR1 is SGHDT and CDR2 YYEEEE. Combining the CDR3 with reference TRBV5-6 and TRBJ2-7 gives the whole variable domain DAGVTQSPTHLIKTRGQQVTLRCSPKSGHDTVSWYQQALGQGPQFIFQYYEEEERQRGNFPDRFSGHQFPNYSSELNVNALLLGDSALYLCASSYVAGEYEQYFGPGTRLTVT.

The V call is TRBV28, the J call TRBJ2-1; no firm D call. V dropped 3 bases and J dropped 7 bases, with 7 bases sitting between them. The germline V gene encodes CDR1 MDHEN and CDR2 SYDVKM. This CDR3 spans 12 amino acids. CDR3 amino acids: CASSFDSNEQFF. The CDR3, as DNA: TGTGCCAGCAGTTTTGATTCTAATGAGCAGTTCTTC.

This chain connects TRBV2 to TRBJ2-7, with 8 bases identical to TRBD2. Losses at the gene ends were 2 bases for V and 3 bases for J; bases not matched to a gene: 6. CDR1 and CDR2 from the germline V gene are SNHLY and FYNNEI. This CDR3 is 15 amino acids long. In DNA, the CDR3 is TGTGCCAGCAGTGAACGGGCGGGGGGCCTCTACGAGCAGTACTTC. As protein: CASSERAGGLYEQYF. Filled out from reference TRBV2 and TRBJ2-7, the complete variable domain reads EPEVTQTPSHQVTQMGQEVILRCVPISNHLYFYWYRQILGQKVEFLVSFYNNEISEKSEIFDDQFSVERPDGSNFTLKIRSTKLEDSAMYFCASSERAGGLYEQYFGPGTRLTVT.

J is TRBJ2-1 and V is TRBV7-9; TRBD2 matches at 12 bases. Germline CDR1 and CDR2: SEHNR and FQNEAQ (reference sequence). The CDR3 covers 16 residues. Trimming took 7 bases from V and 4 from J; bases not matched to a gene: 8. CDR3 loop: CASTSLAGGPYNEQFF. The CDR3 DNA reads as TGTGCCAGCACCTCACTAGCGGGAGGCCCTTACAATGAGCAGTTCTTC. Complete variable domain (other parts from reference TRBV7-9 and TRBJ2-1): DTGVSQNPRHKITKRGQNVTFRCDPISEHNRLYWYRQTLGQGPEFLTYFQNEAQLEKSRLLSDRFSAERPKGSFSTLEIQRTEQGDSAMYLCASTSLAGGPYNEQFFGPGTRLTVL.

The CDR3 nucleotides read TGTGCCAGCAGCGCGGTGGCGGGGGTCTCCTACGAGCAGTACTTC. This translates into CASSAVAGVSYEQYF. J is TRBJ2-7 and V is TRBV6-1; 7 bases map to TRBD2. J lost 0 bases, V lost 6 bases, and 8 bases had no gene match. The CDR3 consists of 15 residues. Per the germline V gene, CDR1 is MNHNS and CDR2 is SASEGT.

The chain couples TRBV18 to TRBJ2-7; 9 bases match TRBD2. Looked up from germline, CDR1 is KGHSH and CDR2 is LQKENI. This CDR3 has 16 amino acids. V was clipped by 4 bases and J by 0 bases; unmatched bases: 7. CDR3: CASSLLAGASSYEQYF. The CDR3 DNA reads as TGTGCCAGCTCACTATTAGCGGGAGCTTCCTCCTACGAGCAGTACTTC. The full variable domain, in which reference TRBV18 and TRBJ2-7 provide the parts outside the CDR3, is NAGVMQNPRHLVRRRGQEARLRCSPMKGHSHVYWYRQLPEEGLKFMVYLQKENIIDESGMPKERFSAEFPKEGPSILRIQQVVRGDSAAYFCASSLLAGASSYEQYFGPGTRLTVT.

The CDR3 DNA sequence: TGCGCCAGCAGCCAAGATCAGGAACAGGAGTCTAGCACAGATACGCAGTATTTT. The encoded protein is CASSQDQEQESSTDTQYF. The chain is built from TRBV4-3 and TRBJ2-3; D is perhaps TRBD1 (5 bases). V was trimmed by 0 bases and J by 0 bases, leaving 16 bases between them. CDR3 length equals 18 residues. The V gene's germline CDR1 is LGHNA and CDR2 YSLEER.

J is TRBJ2-7 and V is TRBV2; D not certain. The CDR3 loop spans 14 amino acids. V lost 0 bases and J lost 3, with 9 bases in between. Germline CDR1 is SNHLY and CDR2 is FYNNEI. The CDR3 region is CASSEAGYSYEQYF. The CDR3, as DNA: TGTGCCAGCAGTGAAGCAGGGTATAGCTACGAGCAGTACTTC.

The chain links TRBV9 to TRBJ2-2; maybe TRBD1 (6 bases). This CDR3 is 15 amino acids long. Trimming stripped 4 bases from V and 3 bases from J, with 13 bases between. CDR1 is SGDLS, CDR2 YYNGEE, per germline. The CDR3 bases are TGTGCCAGCAGCATAGGACAGCAATACACCGGGGAGCTGTTTTTT. Its translation: CASSIGQQYTGELFF.

This chain links TRBV5-5 with TRBJ1-1; no clear D gene. Germline CDR1 is SGHKS and CDR2 is YYEKEE (reference sequence). Trimming cost V 0 bases and J 5 bases, with 8 bases left between them. The CDR3 has 13 amino acids. In DNA form, the CDR3 reads TGTGCCAGCAGCTTGGTGTTAGGAACTGAAGCTTTCTTT. Translated: CASSLVLGTEAFF.